Shown below are 30 T cell receptor beta chains from a single sample sequenced in a study of cytomegalovirus exposure and HLA in healthy donors. With 60 Vbeta and 13 Jbeta primers, the PCR was carried out. The table came from immunoSEQ multiplex PCR; TCRdb's copy has only in-frame clones and leaves some out. The sample contains roughly 120,000 clones, approximately 81% of which appear only once. What was sequenced was PBMCs. The receptor set was obtained from a man younger than 30 in good health and CMV-seronegative.

The V and J genes are TRBV4-2 and TRBJ2-3, with 12 bases lining up with TRBD2. The germline CDR1 and CDR2 sequences are LGHNA and YNFKEQ. V was pared by 1 base and J by 4 bases, with 6 bases of the junction left unmatched. This CDR3 has 17 residues. The CDR3: CASSQVRLAGGADTQYF. The CDR3 nucleotides read TGTGCCAGCAGCCAAGTCCGCCTAGCGGGGGGGGCAGATACGCAGTATTTT.

As DNA, the CDR3 is TGTGCCAGCAGCCACGGACAGGGGTTCATGAACACTGAAGCTTTCTTT. Its translation: CASSHGQGFMNTEAFF. The chain combines TRBV4-2 with TRBJ1-1; 9 positions agree with TRBD1. Trimming removed 3 bases from V and 0 bases from J; junction bases left unmatched: 5. CDR1 is LGHNA, CDR2 YNFKEQ, per germline. The CDR3 length is 16 residues.

The count of this clone is one. At one end, the junction sequence differs from germline, possibly due to a read error. The gene calls are TRBV19 and TRBJ2-5; D possibly corresponds to TRBD1 (5 bases). Germline lookup yields CDR1 LNHDA and CDR2 SQIVND (reference sequence). The CDR3 contains 13 residues. The CDR3 region has the DNA TGTGCCAGTAGTTGGCAGGGTAGAGAGACCCGGTACTTC. Translation: CASSWQGRETRYF.

The chain carries TRBV7-2 and TRBJ1-2; maybe TRBD1 (6 bases). Between the trimmed V and J ends, which lost 3 bases and 0 bases, there was a span of 11 bases. This CDR3 is 15 amino acids long. The germline V gene encodes CDR1 SGHTA and CDR2 FQGNSA. This CDR3 reads CASSLTGLTNYGYTF. As DNA, the CDR3 is TGTGCCAGCAGCTTGACAGGACTTACTAACTATGGCTACACCTTC. Filled out from reference TRBV7-2 and TRBJ1-2, the complete variable domain reads GAGVSQSPSNKVTEKGKDVELRCDPISGHTALYWYRQSLGQGLEFLIYFQGNSAPDKSGLPSDRFSAERTGGSVSTLTIQRTQQEDSAVYLCASSLTGLTNYGYTFGSGTRLTVV.

A few counts support this clone. The chain recombines TRBV30 with TRBJ1-1; no firm D call. Looked up from germline, CDR1 is GTSNPN and CDR2 is SVGIG (reference sequence). The CDR3 sequence is 12 residues long. With 2 bases removed from V and 6 bases from J, the gap between germline ends came to 10 bases. The CDR3 DNA follows: TGTGCCTGGAGTACCAACCCGGCTGAAGCTTTCTTT. This translates into CAWSTNPAEAFF.

CDR3 bases: TGTGCCTGGAGTGGACAGGGAACCGGGGAGCTGTTTTTT. Encoded protein: CAWSGQGTGELFF. This chain uses TRBV30 with TRBJ2-2, with TRBD1 matching over 7 bases. Trimming removed 1 base from V and 5 bases from J; junction bases left unmatched: 1. CDR1 is GTSNPN and CDR2 is SVGIG in the germline V gene (reference sequence). This CDR3 has 13 amino acids.

The J gene is TRBJ1-6, the V gene TRBV2; TRBD1 is a possible D gene (6 bases). V was cut by 6 bases and J by 7 bases, with 10 bases left in between. The CDR3 loop spans 13 amino acids. CDR1 SNHLY and CDR2 FYNNEI come from the germline V gene. The CDR3: CASRVTGNSPLHF. The CDR3 DNA follows: TGTGCCAGCAGAGTTACAGGGAATTCACCCCTCCACTTT. Combining the CDR3 with reference TRBV2 and TRBJ1-6 gives the whole variable domain EPEVTQTPSHQVTQMGQEVILRCVPISNHLYFYWYRQILGQKVEFLVSFYNNEISEKSEIFDDQFSVERPDGSNFTLKIRSTKLEDSAMYFCASRVTGNSPLHFGNGTRLTVT.

DNA for the CDR3: TGTGCCAGCAGCTGGTCCCGGGACAGGGGTGGGAACGAGCAGTACGTC. Translation gives CASSWSRDRGGNEQYV. This chain links TRBV7-6 with TRBJ2-7; TRBD1 matches at 10 bases. Germline assignment: CDR1 SGHVS and CDR2 FNYEAQ. CDR3 length equals 16 residues. Losses at the gene ends were 4 bases for V and 5 bases for J; bases not matched to a gene: 11.

The chain recombines TRBV5-1 with TRBJ1-3; D not resolved. Germline V gene lookup returns CDR1 SGHRS and CDR2 YFSETQ. The length of the CDR3 is 17 residues. V gave up 4 bases and J gave up 1 base, with 18 bases separating them. CDR3 nucleotide sequence: TGCGCCAGCAGCCAAATTAGCCCCTCGGGGTCTGGAAACACCATATATTTT. As protein: CASSQISPSGSGNTIYF.

The V and J genes are TRBV5-4 and TRBJ2-1, with D possibly being TRBD2 (6 bases). Between the trimmed V and J ends, which lost 4 bases and 9 bases, there was a span of 23 bases. The CDR3 sequence is 16 residues long. The germline V gene has CDR1 SGHNT and CDR2 YYREEE (reference sequence). The CDR3 DNA follows: TGTGCCAGCAGCGGAATAACAGGAGGGCCGTCAGTTGAGCAGTTCTTC. Its protein product is CASSGITGGPSVEQFF.

This chain joins TRBV5-4 and TRBJ2-7; a possible D gene is TRBD2 (6 bases). CDR1 and CDR2 from the germline V gene are SGHNT and YYREEE (reference sequence). The CDR3 length is 13 residues. V lost 1 base to trimming and J lost 11 bases, with 16 bases between them. The CDR3 region is CASSLPGENMEYF. CDR3 bases: TGTGCCAGCAGCTTGCCGGGAGAAAATATGGAGTACTTC.

The CDR3 protein is CASSQDIGTDTQYF. In DNA form, the CDR3 reads TGTGCCAGCAGCCAAGACATCGGGACAGATACGCAGTATTTT. V is TRBV4-2 and J is TRBJ2-3; D is uncertain. V was shortened by 0 bases and J by 3 bases, with 7 bases between the two germline ends. In germline, CDR1 is LGHNA, CDR2 YNFKEQ. The CDR3 runs 14 residues.

The chain joins TRBV7-8 to TRBJ1-2, with 8 bases that match TRBD1. The CDR3 runs 16 residues. The germline V gene has CDR1 SGHVS and CDR2 FQNEAQ. Unmatched junction bases numbered 10, after V lost 3 bases and J lost 4 bases. The DNA for the CDR3 is TGTGCCAGCAGCTTGTCCTTTCTAGGACAGGGCTATGGCTACACCTTC. It encodes CASSLSFLGQGYGYTF.

This chain joins TRBV19 and TRBJ2-3, with 12 positions matching TRBD2. Germline-derived CDR1 and CDR2 are LNHDA and SQIVND (reference sequence). This CDR3 comprises 14 residues. Trimming took 8 bases from V and 3 from J; bases not matched to a gene: 3. For the CDR3, the DNA is TGTGCCAGTCGGCTAGCGGGAGGGACAGATACGCAGTATTTT. This gives the protein CASRLAGGTDTQYF.

The chain links TRBV30 to TRBJ1-1; a possible D gene is TRBD1 (5 bases). The CDR3 has 15 amino acids. The V end lost 2 bases, the J end lost 2 bases, and 15 bases lay between the germline ends. CDR1 GTSNPN and CDR2 SVGIG come from the germline V gene (reference sequence). The CDR3 region is CAWSPPRVPNTEAFF. CDR3 sequence (DNA): TGTGCCTGGAGTCCTCCCAGGGTACCAAACACTGAAGCTTTCTTT.

J is TRBJ2-1 and V is TRBV11-2; weak D call: TRBD1 (6 bases). CDR1 is SGHAT and CDR2 is FQNNGV in the germline V gene. The germline V and J ends were trimmed by 2 bases and 7 bases, with 18 bases remaining between them. This CDR3 contains 16 residues. CDR3 residues: CASSLWTDANLNEQFF. The CDR3 bases are TGTGCCAGCAGCTTATGGACAGATGCCAATCTTAATGAGCAGTTCTTC. Looking up the rest from reference TRBV11-2 and TRBJ2-1 gives the full variable domain: EAGVAQSPRYKIIEKRQSVAFWCNPISGHATLYWYQQILGQGPKLLIQFQNNGVVDDSQLPKDRFSAERLKGVDSTLKIQPAKLEDSAVYLCASSLWTDANLNEQFFGPGTRLTVL.

This rearrangement joins TRBV9 to TRBJ2-6; no reliable D call. The CDR3 sequence is 14 residues long. With 7 bases removed from V and 0 bases from J, the gap between germline ends came to 8 bases. Germline loops: CDR1 SGDLS, CDR2 YYNGEE. The CDR3, as DNA: TGTGCCAGCTCCTCAGTCTCTGGGGCCAACGTCCTGACTTTC. It is translated as CASSSVSGANVLTF.

The genes are TRBV7-2 and TRBJ2-5; weak D call: TRBD1 (5 bases). With the DNA end fitting TRBJ2-7 better, the J assignment may be wrong. The length of the CDR3 is 13 residues. Germline values: CDR1 SGHTA, CDR2 FQGNSA. The CDR3: CASSPRIRGEQYF. For the CDR3, the DNA is TGTGCCAGCAGCCCCCGGATTAGGGGCGAGCAGTACTTC.

The rearrangement links TRBV7-2 to TRBJ2-7; 7 nucleotides match TRBD1. Losses at the gene ends were 5 bases for V and 4 bases for J; bases not matched to a gene: 8. The CDR3 totals 14 residues. Germline CDR1 reads SGHTA; CDR2 reads FQGNSA. In nucleotides, the CDR3 is TGTGCCAGCAGCCTCGGACAGGTTGGGTACGAGCAGTACGTC. As protein: CASSLGQVGYEQYV.

The chain has TRBV7-9 and TRBJ2-1, with TRBD2 matching over 13 bases. V dropped 5 bases and J dropped 3; count of bases not matched to a gene: 7. CDR3 length: 17 amino acids. Germline CDR1 SEHNR, CDR2 FQNEAQ (reference sequence). The CDR3 DNA reads as TGTGCCAGCAGCCCGGGGACTAGCGGGAAACGCTACAATGAGCAGTTCTTC. Translated: CASSPGTSGKRYNEQFF. Full variable domain (remainder filled in from reference TRBV7-9 and TRBJ2-1): DTGVSQNPRHKITKRGQNVTFRCDPISEHNRLYWYRQTLGQGPEFLTYFQNEAQLEKSRLLSDRFSAERPKGSFSTLEIQRTEQGDSAMYLCASSPGTSGKRYNEQFFGPGTRLTVL.

DNA of the CDR3: TGTGCCTGGAATTACGGGATCTCAACCTCCTACGAGCAGTACTTC. Translation gives CAWNYGISTSYEQYF. The chain carries TRBV30 and TRBJ2-7; TRBD2 is a possible D gene (5 bases). Between the trimmed V and J ends, which lost 4 bases and 0 bases, there was a span of 16 bases. Germline CDR1 and CDR2: GTSNPN and SVGIG (reference sequence). CDR3 length: 15 amino acids.

This clone has just one count. The chain recombines TRBV5-1 with TRBJ2-3; the match to TRBD2 covers 9 bases. The CDR3 length is 14 residues. Germline loops: CDR1 SGHRS, CDR2 YFSETQ. V was clipped by 5 bases and J by 4 bases; unmatched bases: 5. The CDR3 DNA reads TGCGCCAGCAGTATGCGGGAGGGCCCAGATACGCAGTATTTT. Translated, it gives CASSMREGPDTQYF. The full variable domain, in which reference TRBV5-1 and TRBJ2-3 provide the parts outside the CDR3, is KAGVTQTPRYLIKTRGQQVTLSCSPISGHRSVSWYQQTPGQGLQFLFEYFSETQRNKGNFPGRFSGRQFSNSRSEMNVSTLELGDSALYLCASSMREGPDTQYFGPGTRLTVL.

Only one count was recorded for this clone. Its ends do not fully match the called genes, so a read error is possible. The V and J genes are TRBV7-7 and TRBJ2-2; perhaps TRBD2 as D (6 bases). CDR3 length: 17 amino acids. Germline lookup yields CDR1 SSHAT and CDR2 FNYEAQ (reference sequence). The CDR3 nucleotides read TGTGCTAGCAGCTCGGGGGTGCAGGCGCCAAACACCGGGGAGCTGTTTTTT. As protein: CASSSGVQAPNTGELFF.

This clone was recorded once. V and J are TRBV5-6 and TRBJ2-1, with D hard to call. The V end lost 4 bases, the J end lost 8 bases, and 10 bases lay between the germline ends. The CDR3 is 12 amino acids. Germline-derived CDR1 and CDR2 are SGHDT and YYEEEE. The CDR3, as DNA: TGTGCCAGCAGCCTCCGTCTCCATGAGCAGTTCTTC. Translating it yields CASSLRLHEQFF.

This chain uses TRBV6-5 with TRBJ1-2; 9 bases are a match to TRBD1. V gave up 6 bases and J gave up 6 bases; unmatched junction bases: 5. This CDR3 region has 13 residues. CDR1 and CDR2 from the germline V gene are MNHEY and SVGAGI. CDR3 sequence (DNA): TGTGCCAGCAGGAAACAGGGGGCTCATGGCTACACCTTC. The encoded protein is CASRKQGAHGYTF.

The chain links TRBV2 to TRBJ2-5; TRBD2 might be the D (5 bases). Germline values: CDR1 SNHLY, CDR2 FYNNEI. Trimming removed 4 bases from V and 4 bases from J, with 10 bases in between. This CDR3 is built from 13 residues. CDR3: CASSGTAGETQYF. DNA of the CDR3: TGTGCCAGCAGTGGGACGGCGGGAGAGACCCAGTACTTC.

In DNA form, the CDR3 reads TGCGCCAGCAGCTTGGAAGAGGGGGCCACTGAAGCTTTCTTT. Its protein product is CASSLEEGATEAFF. This chain links TRBV5-1 with TRBJ1-1; 7 bases are a match to TRBD1. J was trimmed by 4 bases and V by 0 bases; bases with no gene match: 3. The CDR3 sequence is 14 residues long. CDR1 is SGHRS and CDR2 is YFSETQ in the germline V gene. Filled out from reference TRBV5-1 and TRBJ1-1, the complete variable domain reads KAGVTQTPRYLIKTRGQQVTLSCSPISGHRSVSWYQQTPGQGLQFLFEYFSETQRNKGNFPGRFSGRQFSNSRSEMNVSTLELGDSALYLCASSLEEGATEAFFGQGTRLTVV.

The CDR3 reads CASSFERTDTQYF. The CDR3 DNA reads as TGTGCCAGCAGCTTCGAGCGCACAGATACGCAGTATTTT. V gene TRBV6-1 combines with J gene TRBJ2-3; no clear D gene. Trimming removed 6 bases from V and 1 base from J, with 8 bases in between. CDR1 is MNHNS, CDR2 SASEGT, per germline. The CDR3 consists of 13 residues.

The rearrangement uses TRBV15 and TRBJ2-3; TRBD2 agrees at 9 bases. Looked up from germline, CDR1 is LNHNV and CDR2 is YYDKDF (reference sequence). CDR3 length equals 22 residues. J gave up 0 bases and V 3 bases, and 22 bases lay outside the gene matches. The CDR3 region has the DNA TGTGCCACCAGCAGGCTCGGGTTAAAACTAGCGGGTACACATCATAGCACAGATACGCAGTATTTT. Encoded protein: CATSRLGLKLAGTHHSTDTQYF.

This clone showed up just once. The J gene is TRBJ1-4, the V gene TRBV18; D not resolved. Germline assignment: CDR1 KGHSH and CDR2 LQKENI. There are 16 residues in the CDR3. The V and J ends lost 0 bases and 4 bases respectively, with 12 bases between them. In nucleotides, the CDR3 is TGTGCCAGCTCACCACCGGATCGGGAGATTAATGAAAAACTGTTTTTT. Residues: CASSPPDREINEKLFF.